A single sample gave rise to the 28 T cell receptor beta chains below, sequenced in a study of blood T cell repertoires in COVID-19. The method was immunoSEQ multiplex PCR; TCRdb's version includes in-frame clones alone and lacks a portion of them. The table records around 200,000 clones, about 80% of them present only once. Sequenced: peripheral blood. The receptors derive from a human donor in a cohort sampled during active COVID-19.

V usage is TRBV6-1 and J usage is TRBJ2-1; TRBD1 is a possible D gene (5 bases). This CDR3 is built from 16 residues. Per the germline V gene, CDR1 is MNHNS and CDR2 is SASEGT. The V end lost 2 bases, the J end lost 3 bases, and 14 bases lay between the germline ends. The CDR3 DNA reads TGTGCCAGCAGTGAATGGGCAGGGAATATCTACAATGAGCAGTTCTTC. Translating gives CASSEWAGNIYNEQFF.

The table lists this clone with a count of one. The chain recombines TRBV6-4 with TRBJ2-5; 8 positions match TRBD2. The J segment lost 5 bases and the V segment lost 4 bases, leaving 9 bases of the junction unmatched. There are 15 residues in the CDR3. The germline gives CDR1 MRHNA, CDR2 SNTAGT. The CDR3 is CASSVDGGAGETQYF. In nucleotides, the CDR3 is TGTGCCAGCAGTGTCGACGGGGGGGCCGGTGAGACCCAGTACTTC.

The chain combines TRBV21-1 with TRBJ2-6; TRBD1 was called by the table and not checked on the DNA. TRBV21-1 is a pseudogene. CDR3 length: 19 residues. The CDR3 loop is CASSERDRGKISGANVLTF. The CDR3 DNA follows: TGTGCCAGCAGCGAACGGGACAGGGGGAAGATCTCCGGGGCCAACGTCCTGACTTTC.

The rearrangement links TRBV12-5 to TRBJ1-4, with D perhaps TRBD1 (5 bases). Germline loops: CDR1 LGHNT, CDR2 FRNRAP. The ends were cut back, 2 bases at V and 1 base at J, with 14 bases in the middle. This CDR3 has 17 amino acids. CDR3: CASGLITGRGTNEKLFF. CDR3 DNA: TGTGCTAGTGGTTTGATTACAGGCCGTGGAACTAATGAAAAACTGTTTTTT.

This clone has more than one count but fewer than ten. This chain uses TRBV9 with TRBJ2-5, with TRBD2 identical over 9 bases. The CDR3 covers 16 residues. V lost 0 bases to trimming and J lost 4 bases; unmatched junction nucleotides: 7. The V gene's germline CDR1 is SGDLS and CDR2 YYNGEE. CDR3 region: CASSVDGGGARETQYF. The CDR3 DNA reads as TGTGCCAGCAGCGTAGACGGCGGGGGGGCCAGAGAGACCCAGTACTTC.

The J gene is TRBJ2-7, the V gene TRBV5-4, with D possibly TRBD2 on 5 matching bases. The V and J ends lost 3 bases and 3 bases respectively, with 10 bases between them. CDR1 SGHNT and CDR2 YYREEE come from the germline V gene (reference sequence). The CDR3 sequence is 13 residues long. As DNA, the CDR3 is TGTGCCAGCAGCTCCGGGGAGAGCTACGAGCAGTACTTC. Amino acids: CASSSGESYEQYF. Full variable domain (outside the CDR3, taken from reference TRBV5-4 and TRBJ2-7): ETGVTQSPTHLIKTRGQQVTLRCSSQSGHNTVSWYQQALGQGPQFIFQYYREEENGRGNFPPRFSGLQFPNYSSELNVNALELDDSALYLCASSSGESYEQYFGPGTRLTVT.

This sequence joins TRBV7-8 and TRBJ2-7; TRBD2 is a possible D gene (6 bases). CDR1 SGHVS and CDR2 FQNEAQ come from the germline V gene. There are 14 residues in the CDR3. Between the trimmed V and J ends, which lost 5 bases and 6 bases, there was a span of 17 bases. The CDR3 coding sequence is TGTGCCAGCAGCCTCAGTTCTAGCGTCGCCGAGCAGTACTTC. Translating it yields CASSLSSSVAEQYF. Variable domain in full (rest from reference TRBV7-8 and TRBJ2-7): GAGVSQSPRYKVAKRGQDVALRCDPISGHVSLFWYQQALGQGPEFLTYFQNEAQLDKSGLPSDRFFAERPEGSVSTLKIQRTQQEDSAVYLCASSLSSSVAEQYFGPGTRLTVT.

The genes are TRBV3-1 (or the pseudogene TRBV3-2) and TRBJ1-6, with D perhaps matching TRBD1 (5 bases). V lost 8 bases and J lost 14, with 25 bases in between. Looked up from germline, CDR1 is LGHDT and CDR2 is YNNKEL (reference sequence). There are 15 residues in the CDR3. CDR3: CASRSGGGGGTTLHF. In DNA form, the CDR3 reads TGTGCCAGCCGCTCCGGCGGGGGGGGAGGGACCACCCTCCACTTT.

The CDR3 is CASSEEDGGNTEAFF. CDR3 sequence (DNA): TGTGCCAGCAGTGAGGAGGACGGAGGGAACACTGAAGCTTTCTTT. The chain couples TRBV2 to TRBJ1-1; D ambiguous. Trimming left V 3 bases short and J 1 base short, with 12 bases between. Germline-derived CDR1 and CDR2 are SNHLY and FYNNEI. The CDR3 is 15 amino acids.

DNA for the CDR3: TGTGCCAGCAGCCGACCGGGACAGGACCTCTATGGCTACACCTTC. Translation gives CASSRPGQDLYGYTF. V and J are TRBV4-2 and TRBJ1-2; 8 bases agree with TRBD1. V shed 4 bases, J shed 4 bases, and the junction held 8 bases outside the gene matches. This CDR3 comprises 15 residues. Germline CDR1 is LGHNA and CDR2 is YNFKEQ.

This clone was seen a single time. V gene TRBV14 combines with J gene TRBJ1-1, with a possible D match to TRBD1 (6 bases). Trimming removed 1 base from V and 4 bases from J, with 10 bases in between. CDR1 and CDR2 (germline): SGHDN, FVKESK. CDR3 size: 14 residues. In DNA, the CDR3 is TGTGCCAGCAGCCAAGGGGGGCTGGGCACTGAAGCTTTCTTT. This gives the protein CASSQGGLGTEAFF. Variable domain in full (rest from reference TRBV14 and TRBJ1-1): EAGVTQFPSHSVIEKGQTVTLRCDPISGHDNLYWYRRVMGKEIKFLLHFVKESKQDESGMPNNRFLAERTGGTYSTLKVQPAELEDSGVYFCASSQGGLGTEAFFGQGTRLTVV.

The V gene is TRBV19, the J gene TRBJ2-7, with a tentative D call TRBD2 (7 bases). This CDR3 region has 18 residues. The V end was cut by 3 bases, the J end by 0 bases, with 21 bases between. The germline V gene encodes CDR1 LNHDA and CDR2 SQIVND (reference sequence). The CDR3 protein is CASSIVFFEGGTSYEQYF. The CDR3 DNA follows: TGTGCCAGTAGTATCGTCTTTTTTGAGGGGGGGACCTCCTACGAGCAGTACTTC.

The chain joins TRBV15 to TRBJ1-1; D gene uncertain. CDR3 length: 13 residues. The germline V gene has CDR1 LNHNV and CDR2 YYDKDF (reference sequence). The V end was cut by 4 bases, the J end by 3 bases, with 9 bases between. The CDR3, as DNA: TGTGCCACCAGCACAGCAGGTTACACTGAAGCTTTCTTT. It encodes CATSTAGYTEAFF.

The chain recombines TRBV7-3 with TRBJ1-1, with 11 bases matching TRBD1. The CDR3 covers 15 residues. Germline lookup yields CDR1 SGHTA and CDR2 FQGTGA. The trim removed 5 bases at V and 1 base at J, leaving 3 bases unmatched. The CDR3 is CASSGGTGGNTEAFF. CDR3 nucleotide sequence: TGTGCCAGCAGCGGCGGGACAGGGGGGAACACTGAAGCTTTCTTT.

The rearrangement links TRBV6-2 or TRBV6-3 to TRBJ2-1; TRBD1 is a possible D gene (5 bases). Germline CDR1 MNHEY, CDR2 SVGEGT. CDR3 length: 15 amino acids. The V and J ends lost 3 bases and 3 bases respectively, with 12 bases between them. CDR3 amino acids: CASSYDSRGYNEQFF. The CDR3 region has the DNA TGTGCCAGCAGTTATGACAGCAGAGGCTACAATGAGCAGTTCTTC.

This clone was observed a few times. The V and J genes are TRBV6-5 and TRBJ1-2; 8 positions match TRBD1. Germline V CDR1 and CDR2: MNHEY, SVGAGI. The CDR3 length is 15 residues. Germline trimming cut 2 bases from V and 8 bases from J; bases unmatched to any gene: 10. In DNA, the CDR3 is TGTGCCAGCAGTTACCTCTCCGACAGGGGTGGGGGCTACACCTTC. It codes for CASSYLSDRGGGYTF.

The chain combines TRBV29-1 with TRBJ2-1, with 9 positions matching TRBD1. The CDR3 has 15 residues. Trimming took 6 bases from V and 8 from J; bases not matched to a gene: 14. Germline loops: CDR1 SQVTM, CDR2 ANQGSEA. The CDR3: CSVASPGQGWDEQFF. CDR3 sequence (DNA): TGCAGCGTCGCCTCGCCGGGACAGGGTTGGGATGAGCAGTTCTTC.

This chain uses TRBV19 with TRBJ2-5; TRBD2 matches 12 bases. This CDR3 region has 17 residues. The V gene end was trimmed by 3 bases and the J gene end by 1 base; junction bases not matched to a gene: 6. The germline gives CDR1 LNHDA, CDR2 SQIVND (reference sequence). CDR3 sequence: CASSIRGLAGLQETQYF. Written as DNA, the CDR3 is TGTGCCAGTAGTATTAGGGGACTAGCGGGTCTCCAAGAGACCCAGTACTTC.

The CDR3 loop reads CASSDFLTGNYVEQYF. CDR3 sequence (DNA): TGTGCCAGCAGTGACTTCCTGACAGGGAACTACGTCGAGCAGTACTTC. The rearrangement uses TRBV6-1 and TRBJ2-7; 7 bases line up with TRBD1. Trimming cost V 3 bases and J 6 bases; bases outside gene matches: 14. The CDR3 has 16 amino acids. Looked up from germline, CDR1 is MNHNS and CDR2 is SASEGT.

This clone came up once. V gene TRBV10-2 combines with J gene TRBJ2-3; D unresolved. V lost 4 bases and J lost 4, with 6 bases in between. CDR3 length: 12 residues. Germline V gene sequence: CDR1 WSHSY, CDR2 SAAADI. Here the CDR3 reads CASSGAADTQYF. Here the CDR3 DNA reads TGCGCCAGCAGTGGGGCTGCAGATACGCAGTATTTT.

This clone occurred once. The V call is TRBV19, the J call TRBJ2-1, with 7 bases lining up with TRBD2. Germline V gene sequence: CDR1 LNHDA, CDR2 SQIVND (reference sequence). The CDR3 is made up of 15 amino acids. Trimming took 5 bases from V and 4 from J; bases not matched to a gene: 8. This chain's CDR3 is CASSSDGLDYNEQFF. The CDR3 coding sequence is TGTGCCAGTAGTTCTGACGGACTAGATTACAATGAGCAGTTCTTC.

There are a few counts of this clone. The chain links TRBV6-5 to TRBJ1-5; TRBD1 is a possible D gene (5 bases). Trimming shortened V by 5 bases and J by 7 bases, and 18 bases separated the two germline ends. The CDR3 consists of 15 residues. CDR1 and CDR2 from the germline V gene are MNHEY and SVGAGI. The CDR3 is CASSPVGGFGQPQHF. CDR3 nucleotide sequence: TGTGCCAGCAGTCCGGTGGGGGGTTTTGGACAGCCCCAGCATTTT.

The chain recombines TRBV19 with TRBJ2-3; D may be TRBD2 (6 bases). V dropped 7 bases and J dropped 2 bases, with 13 bases sitting between them. This CDR3 contains 14 residues. The germline V gene has CDR1 LNHDA and CDR2 SQIVND (reference sequence). This chain's CDR3 is CASKGGADTDTQYF. DNA for the CDR3: TGTGCCAGTAAGGGCGGGGCCGACACAGATACGCAGTATTTT.

This clone was seen just once. V usage is TRBV10-3 and J usage is TRBJ2-1; 7 bases line up with TRBD2. V shed 3 bases, J shed 4 bases, and the junction held 12 bases outside the gene matches. This CDR3 spans 17 amino acids. Germline CDR1 is ENHRY and CDR2 is SYGVKD. The CDR3 DNA sequence: TGTGCCATCAGTGACCTCCGAGGGCGGGGGTTATACAATGAGCAGTTCTTC. It specifies CAISDLRGRGLYNEQFF.

In its sample, this clone was seen once. V gene TRBV6-2 or TRBV6-3 combines with J gene TRBJ2-5, with 14 bases fitting TRBD2. The CDR3 contains 16 residues. Losses at the gene ends were 0 bases for V and 5 bases for J; bases not matched to a gene: 2. Germline V lookup: CDR1 MNHEY, CDR2 SVGEGT. The CDR3 sequence: CASSYSTSGGAETQYF. CDR3 DNA sequence: TGTGCCAGCAGTTACTCGACTAGCGGGGGGGCTGAGACCCAGTACTTC.

This rearrangement joins TRBV15 to TRBJ1-4; 7 positions match TRBD1. Germline trimming cut 3 bases from V and 4 bases from J; bases unmatched to any gene: 2. The CDR3 spans 14 residues. CDR1 and CDR2 from the germline V gene are LNHNV and YYDKDF (reference sequence). The chain's CDR3 is CATSRTGRNEKLFF. The CDR3 region has the DNA TGTGCCACCAGCAGGACAGGGCGTAATGAAAAACTGTTTTTT.

The chain couples TRBV15 to TRBJ2-1, with D perhaps matching TRBD2 (6 bases). CDR3 length equals 15 residues. V lost 8 bases and J 4 bases, leaving 18 bases between the germline ends. Looked up from germline, CDR1 is LNHNV and CDR2 is YYDKDF (reference sequence). As DNA, the CDR3 is TGTGCCACCGGGTCAGGGCGGGGAATTTACAATGAGCAGTTCTTC. Protein sequence: CATGSGRGIYNEQFF. Full variable domain (outside the CDR3, taken from reference TRBV15 and TRBJ2-1): DAMVIQNPRYQVTQFGKPVTLSCSQTLNHNVMYWYQQKSSQAPKLLFHYYDKDFNNEADTPDNFQSRRPNTSFCFLDIRSPGLGDTAMYLCATGSGRGIYNEQFFGPGTRLTVL.

V usage is TRBV6-6 and J usage is TRBJ2-7, with D unclear. This CDR3 spans 14 amino acids. V was cut by 6 bases and J by 4 bases, with 16 bases left in between. The germline V gene encodes CDR1 MNHNY and CDR2 SVGAGI (reference sequence). CDR3 sequence (DNA): TGTGCCAGCAGCGCACCCCAATTTCAGTACGAGCAGTACTTC. Translated, it gives CASSAPQFQYEQYF.